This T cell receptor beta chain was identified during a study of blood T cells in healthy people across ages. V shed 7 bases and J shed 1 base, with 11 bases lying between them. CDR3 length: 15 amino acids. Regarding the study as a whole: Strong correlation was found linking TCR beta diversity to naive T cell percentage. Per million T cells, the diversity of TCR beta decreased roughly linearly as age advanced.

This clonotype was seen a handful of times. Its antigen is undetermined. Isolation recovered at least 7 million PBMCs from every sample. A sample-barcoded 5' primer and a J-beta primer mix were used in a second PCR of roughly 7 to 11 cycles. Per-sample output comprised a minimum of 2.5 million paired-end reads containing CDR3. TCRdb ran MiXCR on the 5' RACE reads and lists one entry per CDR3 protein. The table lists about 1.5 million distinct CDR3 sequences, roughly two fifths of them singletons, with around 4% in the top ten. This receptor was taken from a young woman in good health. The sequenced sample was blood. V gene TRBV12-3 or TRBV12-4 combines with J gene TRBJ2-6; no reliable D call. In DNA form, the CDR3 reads TGTGCCAGCACCCCCGGAAGGTCTGGGGCCAACGTCCTGACTTTC. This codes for CASTPGRSGANVLTF.